The 27 T cell receptor beta chains below come from one sample, sequenced in a study of identical twins. TCRdb analysed the 5' RACE reads with MiXCR anew, one entry per CDR3 protein. Of some 630,000 distinct CDR3 sequences listed, roughly 7.1% are singletons. These data were also filed under a second study, of yellow fever vaccine responses in identical twins.

Sequenced sample: PBMCs. These receptors came from a woman aged 18-29 years in good health.

The genes are TRBV5-1 and TRBJ1-1, with D possibly TRBD1 on 6 matching bases. Trimming took off 5 bases at V and 4 bases at J, with 21 bases between the two ends. Germline V gene lookup returns CDR1 SGHRS and CDR2 YFSETQ. CDR3 size: 16 residues. CDR3 residues: CASSRMPAGVGTEAFF. The CDR3 nucleotides are TGCGCCAGCAGTCGAATGCCCGCAGGGGTCGGCACTGAAGCTTTCTTT.

V gene TRBV5-5 combines with J gene TRBJ2-7; TRBD1 matches 7 bases. Germline trimming cut 0 bases from V and 3 bases from J; bases unmatched to any gene: 6. The V gene's germline CDR1 is SGHKS and CDR2 YYEKEE (reference sequence). The CDR3 length is 15 residues. The CDR3 nucleotides read TGTGCCAGCAGCTTGGAACAGGGGATACACTACGAGCAGTACGTC. Amino acids: CASSLEQGIHYEQYV.

This clonotype occurred a few times. The V call is TRBV7-9, the J call TRBJ2-3, with D possibly matching TRBD2 (6 bases). Deletions cut 3 bases from V and 4 bases from J, with 14 bases between. CDR3 size: 15 residues. CDR1 is SEHNR and CDR2 is FQNEAQ in the germline V gene (reference sequence). The CDR3: CASSFGGTRPDTQYF. CDR3 DNA: TGTGCCAGCAGCTTCGGAGGGACCCGGCCAGATACGCAGTATTTT. The full variable domain, with the rest looked up from reference TRBV7-9 and TRBJ2-3, is DTGVSQNPRHKITKRGQNVTFRCDPISEHNRLYWYRQTLGQGPEFLTYFQNEAQLEKSRLLSDRFSAERPKGSFSTLEIQRTEQGDSAMYLCASSFGGTRPDTQYFGPGTRLTVL.

The table lists this clonotype with many counts. The chain combines TRBV5-1 with TRBJ1-1; D might be TRBD1 (5 bases). Germline values: CDR1 SGHRS, CDR2 YFSETQ. V was trimmed by 4 bases and J by 4 bases, leaving 11 bases between them. The CDR3 totals 13 residues. CDR3 protein: CASSQIGGTEAFF. Written as DNA, the CDR3 is TGCGCCAGCAGCCAGATCGGGGGCACTGAAGCTTTCTTT.

The gene calls are TRBV18 and TRBJ2-1; D uncertain. With 4 bases removed from V and 9 bases from J, the gap between germline ends came to 13 bases. The CDR3 spans 13 residues. From germline, CDR1 is KGHSH and CDR2 LQKENI. Here the CDR3 DNA reads TGTGCCAGCTCACTGACGGTCCCAGGTGAGCAGTTCTTC. It encodes CASSLTVPGEQFF.

A few counts support this clonotype. The chain has TRBV20-1 and TRBJ2-7; a possible D gene is TRBD2 (6 bases). V gave up 6 bases and J gave up 4 bases, with 19 bases separating them. Germline CDR1 and CDR2: DFQATT and SNEGSKA (reference sequence). This CDR3 region has 14 residues. The DNA for the CDR3 is TGCAGTGCCGCAATATGGGACTTTGAATACGAGCAGTACGTC. Its protein product is CSAAIWDFEYEQYV.

There are a few counts of this clonotype. This chain uses TRBV2 with TRBJ2-3; D may be TRBD2 (5 bases). V was clipped by 1 base and J by 0 bases, with 17 bases between them. Looked up from germline, CDR1 is SNHLY and CDR2 is FYNNEI. CDR3 length: 18 residues. CDR3: CASSEEILSGSSTDTQYF. For the CDR3, the DNA is TGTGCCAGCAGTGAAGAGATATTGAGCGGTTCTAGCACAGATACGCAGTATTTT.

This chain connects TRBV27 to TRBJ2-5; 8 bases are shared with TRBD2. V dropped 3 bases and J dropped 5; count of bases not matched to a gene: 5. The germline gives CDR1 MNHEY, CDR2 SMNVEV (reference sequence). The CDR3 loop spans 14 amino acids. DNA of the CDR3: TGTGCCAGCAGTTTCCGGGGGGGCCTCGAGACCCAGTACTTC. Protein: CASSFRGGLETQYF.

This clonotype was detected many times. This chain links TRBV3-1 with TRBJ2-1, with D possibly being TRBD2 (6 bases). The CDR3 consists of 18 residues. The V gene's germline CDR1 is LGHDT and CDR2 YNNKEL (reference sequence). The V and J ends lost 1 base and 0 bases respectively, with 16 bases between them. CDR3 DNA: TGTGCCAGCAGCCAAGCTTCCTACGGGGGATACTCCTACAATGAGCAGTTCTTC. Its translation is CASSQASYGGYSYNEQFF.

This clonotype came up a few times. The rearrangement joins TRBV28 to TRBJ2-7; D is ambiguous. Looked up from germline, CDR1 is MDHEN and CDR2 is SYDVKM. Between the trimmed V and J ends, which lost 2 bases and 4 bases, there was a span of 21 bases. The CDR3 totals 17 residues. The DNA of the CDR3 is TGTGCCAGCAGTTTAAGTCCCTTAGGACGCTCCGGTTACGAGCAGTACTTC. Residues: CASSLSPLGRSGYEQYF.

There are a few counts of this clonotype. The CDR3, as DNA: TGCGCCAGCAGGACAGATCCTACCTACAATGAGCAGTTCTTC. Translated: CASRTDPTYNEQFF. The rearrangement uses TRBV5-1 and TRBJ2-1; a possible D gene is TRBD1 (5 bases). Germline V gene sequence: CDR1 SGHRS, CDR2 YFSETQ. The ends were cut back, 5 bases at V and 2 bases at J, with 11 bases in the middle. The CDR3 loop spans 14 amino acids.

V and J are TRBV2 and TRBJ1-2; D is undetermined. The CDR3 has 15 residues. The ends were cut back, 8 bases at V and 4 bases at J, with 20 bases in the middle. CDR1 is SNHLY and CDR2 is FYNNEI in the germline V gene. CDR3 nucleotide sequence: TGTGCCAGCCGGGCGAGGGTTCGAGAGAGCTATGGCTACACCTTC. This translates into CASRARVRESYGYTF.

Concerning this clonotype itself: Given a much more abundant clone one base away, this may be a read error. The chain combines TRBV5-1 with TRBJ2-5; 8 bases fit TRBD1. Per the germline V gene, CDR1 is SGHRS and CDR2 is YFSETQ. This CDR3 has 13 residues. CDR3 loop: CASSCGDRGNENF. The CDR3 DNA is TGCGCCAGCTCATGCGGTGACAGGGGTAATGAGAACTTC.

The CDR3 spells CASSQGSSNYGYTF. The DNA for the CDR3 is TGTGCCAGCAGCCAAGGTTCTTCTAACTATGGCTACACCTTC. The chain uses TRBV3-1 and TRBJ1-2; no definite D call. CDR1 LGHDT and CDR2 YNNKEL come from the germline V gene (reference sequence). The length of the CDR3 is 14 residues. Trimming shortened V by 1 base and J by 0 bases, and 6 bases separated the two germline ends.

This clonotype was observed many times. The chain combines TRBV12-3 or TRBV12-4 with TRBJ2-5; 7 bases are a match to TRBD1. The CDR3 is made up of 15 amino acids. V was clipped by 6 bases and J by 3 bases; unmatched bases: 10. The CDR3 DNA reads TGTGCCAGCAGGACTACAGGGGCGGCTGAAGAGACCCAGTACTTC. The encoded protein is CASRTTGAAEETQYF.

This clonotype occurred many times. The chain uses TRBV12-3 or TRBV12-4 and TRBJ2-2, with D possibly matching TRBD2 (7 bases). This CDR3 contains 16 residues. Deletions cut 3 bases from V and 2 bases from J, with 13 bases between. Written as DNA, the CDR3 is TGTGCCAGCAGTTTTCAGGGGAGGGGTAACACCGGGGAGCTGTTTTTT. It is translated as CASSFQGRGNTGELFF.

This clonotype has ten or more counts. The chain uses TRBV29-1 and TRBJ1-4; possibly TRBD1 for D (6 bases). CDR1 is SQVTM, CDR2 ANQGSEA, per germline. V was pared by 4 bases and J by 8 bases, with 14 bases between. CDR3 length: 13 residues. The DNA for the CDR3 is TGCAGCGTTGCGGGGGGCGGAGGGGAAAAACTGTTTTTT. Translated: CSVAGGGGEKLFF.

This chain joins TRBV4-1 and TRBJ2-3; D unresolved. V was trimmed by 0 bases and J by 6 bases, leaving 16 bases between them. Germline CDR1 and CDR2: MGHRA and YSYEKL. The CDR3 contains 16 residues. The CDR3 DNA reads as TGCGCCAGCAGCCAAGATAATCGAGCTGGGGTGGATACGCAGTATTTT. This encodes CASSQDNRAGVDTQYF.

This clonotype appeared many times. The V gene is TRBV20-1, the J gene TRBJ2-2, with D unclear. The CDR3 runs to 13 residues. V lost 5 bases and J 2 bases, leaving 9 bases between the germline ends. The germline V gene has CDR1 DFQATT and CDR2 SNEGSKA (reference sequence). Here the CDR3 reads CSAHDRNTGELFF. Here the CDR3 DNA reads TGCAGTGCTCATGATCGAAACACCGGGGAGCTGTTTTTT.

There are many counts of this clonotype. The chain carries TRBV5-6 and TRBJ1-5; D not certain. V lost 4 bases and J lost 4, with 6 bases in between. This CDR3 is 12 amino acids long. Per the germline V gene, CDR1 is SGHDT and CDR2 is YYEEEE. In DNA form, the CDR3 reads TGTGCCAGCAGCATCAGGAATCAGCCCCAGCATTTT. Its protein product is CASSIRNQPQHF.

The rearrangement joins TRBV20-1 to TRBJ2-4, with 8 bases matching TRBD2. Losses at the gene ends were 3 bases for V and 4 bases for J; bases not matched to a gene: 8. Germline V CDR1 and CDR2: DFQATT, SNEGSKA (reference sequence). The CDR3 length is 15 residues. The CDR3 coding sequence is TGCAGTGCTAGCCTAATTTCGGGGGGGAAAAACATTCAGTACTTC. Protein sequence: CSASLISGGKNIQYF.

This clonotype has just a few counts. The CDR3 DNA is TGTGCCAGCAGCTTAGATTGGGACATTAGGGGCTACACCTTC. Protein sequence: CASSLDWDIRGYTF. The genes are TRBV7-8 and TRBJ1-2; D might be TRBD1 (6 bases). Per germline, CDR1 SGHVS and CDR2 FQNEAQ. Trimming removed 1 base at V and 8 bases at J, with 14 bases between. The CDR3 length is 14 residues. The full variable domain, with the rest looked up from reference TRBV7-8 and TRBJ1-2, is GAGVSQSPRYKVAKRGQDVALRCDPISGHVSLFWYQQALGQGPEFLTYFQNEAQLDKSGLPSDRFFAERPEGSVSTLKIQRTQQEDSAVYLCASSLDWDIRGYTFGSGTRLTVV.

This clonotype was seen only a few times. The V and J genes are TRBV5-6 and TRBJ2-3; D perhaps matches TRBD2 (5 bases). Germline values: CDR1 SGHDT, CDR2 YYEEEE. The CDR3 runs to 16 residues. V was pared by 7 bases and J by 0 bases, with 18 bases between. The CDR3 coding sequence is TGTGCCAGCGACAATAAGAGCGGCCCTAGCACAGATACGCAGTATTTT. It codes for CASDNKSGPSTDTQYF.

The chain recombines TRBV5-1 with TRBJ1-1; no clear D. Germline V gene lookup returns CDR1 SGHRS and CDR2 YFSETQ. Trimming stripped 5 bases from V and 11 bases from J, with 19 bases between. The CDR3 has 13 residues. CDR3 DNA sequence: TGCGCCAGCAGTTTAACAACTGGGTTAGAGGCTTTCTTT. Its translation: CASSLTTGLEAFF. The variable domain in full, completed from reference TRBV5-1 and TRBJ1-1, reads KAGVTQTPRYLIKTRGQQVTLSCSPISGHRSVSWYQQTPGQGLQFLFEYFSETQRNKGNFPGRFSGRQFSNSRSEMNVSTLELGDSALYLCASSLTTGLEAFFGQGTRLTVV.

The V call is TRBV10-1, the J call TRBJ1-1, with D unclear. Trimming shortened V by 2 bases and J by 11 bases, and 18 bases separated the two germline ends. The CDR3 totals 14 residues. Germline values: CDR1 WNHNN, CDR2 SYGVQD (reference sequence). The CDR3 nucleotides read TGCGCCAGCAGTGAGGATTTTGGGTTTCCGATGGCTTTCTTT. The encoded protein is CASSEDFGFPMAFF.

In its sample, this clonotype was seen a few times. The chain combines TRBV7-9 with TRBJ2-1; tentative D call: TRBD2 (5 bases). The length of the CDR3 is 13 residues. V was cut by 2 bases and J by 8 bases, with 10 bases left in between. The germline gives CDR1 SEHNR, CDR2 FQNEAQ (reference sequence). This CDR3 is CASSLRAGDEQFF. The CDR3 nucleotides read TGTGCCAGCAGCTTAAGGGCGGGCGATGAGCAGTTCTTC.

This chain connects TRBV12-5 to TRBJ2-2; D call uncertain. Germline V gives CDR1 LGHNT, CDR2 FRNRAP. The CDR3 has 14 amino acids. V dropped 1 base and J dropped 6 bases, with 9 bases sitting between them. CDR3 sequence: CASGLAIVSGELFF. As DNA, the CDR3 is TGTGCTAGTGGTTTGGCCATAGTCTCCGGGGAGCTGTTTTTT.